Below are 10 T cell receptor beta chains sequenced from a single sample in a study of cytomegalovirus exposure and HLA in healthy donors. It was with 60 Vbeta and 13 Jbeta primers that the PCR ran. Libraries were prepared by immunoSEQ multiplex PCR; TCRdb keeps only in-frame clonotypes and omits some of them. The sample lists 240,000 or so clones, roughly four fifths occurring once. Sequencing was carried out using PBMCs. All receptors derive from a woman aged 60 to 75 in good health and CMV-seropositive.

In this sample, this clone turned up a few times. The J gene is TRBJ1-1, the V gene TRBV7-9; 8 bases map to TRBD1. From germline, CDR1 is SEHNR and CDR2 FQNEAQ (reference sequence). With 2 bases clipped from V and 3 bases from J, the junction kept 5 bases outside the gene matches. The CDR3 spans 15 residues. CDR3 amino acids: CASSLFPGGYTEAFF. DNA for the CDR3: TGTGCCAGCAGCTTATTCCCAGGGGGCTACACTGAAGCTTTCTTT.

V usage is TRBV4-1 and J usage is TRBJ1-3; D is ambiguous. Germline V gene sequence: CDR1 MGHRA, CDR2 YSYEKL. CDR3 length: 16 residues. V shed 3 bases and J shed 4 bases, with 16 bases lying between them. CDR3 in DNA: TGCGCCAGCAGCCAGCCCGTGCGGGGAGGAGGAAACACCATATATTTT. Translation gives CASSQPVRGGGNTIYF.

This clone came up a few times. The V and J genes are TRBV7-6 and TRBJ2-1, with D maybe TRBD1 (5 bases). The CDR3 consists of 13 residues. V was trimmed by 5 bases and J by 6 bases, leaving 11 bases between them. Germline CDR1 reads SGHVS; CDR2 reads FNYEAQ. CDR3 sequence: CASSRWQGNEQFF. CDR3 bases: TGTGCCAGCAGCCGCTGGCAGGGCAATGAGCAGTTCTTC.

The rearrangement joins TRBV4-2 to TRBJ2-3; 7 bases fit TRBD2. V lost 1 base to trimming and J lost 6 bases; unmatched junction nucleotides: 7. Germline V gene lookup returns CDR1 LGHNA and CDR2 YNFKEQ. The CDR3 sequence is 15 residues long. The CDR3 DNA reads TGTGCCAGCAGCCAAGGAGCGAGCGGGAAGGATACGCAGTATTTT. It encodes CASSQGASGKDTQYF.

The V call is TRBV7-9, the J call TRBJ2-5; 11 bases are shared with TRBD1. The CDR3 is 18 residues long. Germline V gives CDR1 SEHNR, CDR2 FQNEAQ (reference sequence). The V and J ends lost 5 bases and 4 bases, in that order; junction bases with no gene match: 15. As DNA, the CDR3 is TGTGCCAGCAGCGCAGTGGACAGGGGGCGCAGCATGGTAGAGACCCAGTACTTC. It codes for CASSAVDRGRSMVETQYF.

The gene calls are TRBV4-1 and TRBJ2-2; 11 bases are shared with TRBD2. J lost 7 bases, V lost 1 base, and 11 bases had no gene match. There are 18 residues in the CDR3. The germline V gene has CDR1 MGHRA and CDR2 YSYEKL. CDR3 coding DNA: TGCGCCAGCAGCCAAGGACTAGCGGGACCAGTAATCAGCGGGGAGCTGTTTTTT. Translated: CASSQGLAGPVISGELFF.

V gene TRBV19 combines with J gene TRBJ1-3; unclear D gene. Germline lookup yields CDR1 LNHDA and CDR2 SQIVND (reference sequence). V was clipped by 3 bases and J by 0 bases, with 15 bases between them. This CDR3 is built from 17 residues. The CDR3 here is CASSIESAEPSGNTIYF. The CDR3 DNA follows: TGTGCCAGTAGTATTGAGTCGGCGGAACCCTCTGGAAACACCATATATTTT.

J is TRBJ2-3 and V is TRBV5-1, with 11 bases aligning to TRBD2. This CDR3 contains 17 residues. Unmatched junction bases numbered 12, after V lost 7 bases and J lost 2 bases. Looked up from germline, CDR1 is SGHRS and CDR2 is YFSETQ. The CDR3 DNA follows: TGCGCCAGCGGGAAGACACTTAGCGGGGGGGCCACAGATACGCAGTATTTT. This translates into CASGKTLSGGATDTQYF.

The rearrangement joins TRBV6-6 to TRBJ2-3, with D maybe TRBD2 (6 bases). Trimming stripped 8 bases from V and 2 bases from J, with 17 bases between. The CDR3 extends over 15 amino acids. Germline V CDR1 and CDR2: MNHNY, SVGAGI (reference sequence). In nucleotides, the CDR3 is TGTGCCAGCGGCCTCCCGGGAGAACTCACAGATACGCAGTATTTT. It specifies CASGLPGELTDTQYF.

This clone has just a few counts. This sequence joins TRBV19 and TRBJ2-5, with 7 bases matching TRBD2. V gave up 6 bases and J gave up 0 bases; unmatched junction bases: 13. The CDR3 length is 17 residues. CDR1 and CDR2 (germline): LNHDA, SQIVND (reference sequence). The CDR3, as DNA: TGTGCCAGTAGCCAGATCGGACTAGTAAACGACCAAGAGACCCAGTACTTC. Its translation: CASSQIGLVNDQETQYF.